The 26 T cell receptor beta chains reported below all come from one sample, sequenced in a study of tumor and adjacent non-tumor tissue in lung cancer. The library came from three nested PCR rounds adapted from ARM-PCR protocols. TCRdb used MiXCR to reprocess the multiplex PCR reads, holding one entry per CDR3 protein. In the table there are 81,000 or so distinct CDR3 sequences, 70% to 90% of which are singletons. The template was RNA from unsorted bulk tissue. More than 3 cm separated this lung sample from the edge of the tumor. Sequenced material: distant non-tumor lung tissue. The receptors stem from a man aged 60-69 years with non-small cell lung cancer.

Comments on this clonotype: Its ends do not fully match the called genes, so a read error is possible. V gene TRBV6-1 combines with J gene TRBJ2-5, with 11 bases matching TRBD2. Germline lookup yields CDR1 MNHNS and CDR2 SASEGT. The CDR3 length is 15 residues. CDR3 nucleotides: TGTGCCAGCAGTGAACAAACTAGCGGGGGTGAGACCCAATACTTC. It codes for CASSEQTSGGETQYF.

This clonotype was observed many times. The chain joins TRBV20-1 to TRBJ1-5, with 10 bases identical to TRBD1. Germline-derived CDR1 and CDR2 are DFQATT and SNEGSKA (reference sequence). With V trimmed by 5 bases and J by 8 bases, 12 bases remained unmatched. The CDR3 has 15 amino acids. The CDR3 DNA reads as TGCAGTGCTTCACCGGGACAGGGGCGGAGAGAGCCCCAGCATTTT. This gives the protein CSASPGQGRREPQHF.

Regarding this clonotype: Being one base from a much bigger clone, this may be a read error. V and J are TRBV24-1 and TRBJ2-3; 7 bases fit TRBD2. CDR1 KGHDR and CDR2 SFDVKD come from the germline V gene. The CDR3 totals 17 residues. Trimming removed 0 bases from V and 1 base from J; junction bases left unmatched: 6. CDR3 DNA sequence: TGTGCCACCAGTGATTTGGCTAGCGGATACCGCACAGATACGCAGTATTTT. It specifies CATSDLASGYRTDTQYF.

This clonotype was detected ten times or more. The CDR3, as DNA: TGTGCCACCCAGCACCCCTTTGGCAAAAACATTCAGTACTTC. Residues: CATQHPFGKNIQYF. J is TRBJ2-4 and V is TRBV6-2 or TRBV6-3; D unresolved. The germline CDR1 and CDR2 sequences are MNHEY and SVGEGT. Trimming took off 10 bases at V and 3 bases at J, with 16 bases between the two ends. This CDR3 contains 14 residues.

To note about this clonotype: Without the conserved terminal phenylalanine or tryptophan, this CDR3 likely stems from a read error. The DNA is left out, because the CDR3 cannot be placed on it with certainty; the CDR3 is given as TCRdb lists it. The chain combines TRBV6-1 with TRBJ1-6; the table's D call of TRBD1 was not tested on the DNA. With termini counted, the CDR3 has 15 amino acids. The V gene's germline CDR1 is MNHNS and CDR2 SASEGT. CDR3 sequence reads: CASSYRDRGDSPHHI.

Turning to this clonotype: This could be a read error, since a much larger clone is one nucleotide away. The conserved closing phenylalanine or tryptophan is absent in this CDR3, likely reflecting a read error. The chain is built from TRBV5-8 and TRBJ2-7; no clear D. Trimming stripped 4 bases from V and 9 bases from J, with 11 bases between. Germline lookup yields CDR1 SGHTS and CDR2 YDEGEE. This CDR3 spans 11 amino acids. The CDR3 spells CASSNAGGQYL. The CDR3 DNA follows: TGTGCCAGCAGCAATGCAGGCGGGCAGTACCTC.

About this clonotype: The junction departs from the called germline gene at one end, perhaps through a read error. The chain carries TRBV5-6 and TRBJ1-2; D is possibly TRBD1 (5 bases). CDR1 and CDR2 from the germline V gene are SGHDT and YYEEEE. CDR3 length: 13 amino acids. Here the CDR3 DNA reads TGTGCCAGCAGCCTGGGGGGGAATTATGGCTACAGCTTC. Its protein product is CASSLGGNYGYSF.

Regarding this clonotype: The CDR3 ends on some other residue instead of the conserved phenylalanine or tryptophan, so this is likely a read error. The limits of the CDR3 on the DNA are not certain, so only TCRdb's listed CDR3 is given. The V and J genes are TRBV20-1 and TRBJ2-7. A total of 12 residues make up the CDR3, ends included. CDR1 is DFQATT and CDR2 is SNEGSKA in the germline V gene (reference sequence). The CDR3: CSTSAVTYEQYS.

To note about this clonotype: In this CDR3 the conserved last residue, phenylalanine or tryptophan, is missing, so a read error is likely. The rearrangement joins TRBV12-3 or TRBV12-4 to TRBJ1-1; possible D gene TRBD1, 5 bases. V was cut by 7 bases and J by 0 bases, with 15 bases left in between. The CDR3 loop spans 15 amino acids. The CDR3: CASNSPGILNTEAFV. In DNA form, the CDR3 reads TGTGCCAGCAATTCCCCAGGGATACTGAACACTGAAGCTTTCGTT.

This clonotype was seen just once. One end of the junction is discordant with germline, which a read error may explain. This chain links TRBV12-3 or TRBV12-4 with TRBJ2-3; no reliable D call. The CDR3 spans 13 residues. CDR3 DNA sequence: TGTGCCAGCACGCCCGTTAGTACAGCTACGCAGTATTTT. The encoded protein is CASTPVSTATQYF.

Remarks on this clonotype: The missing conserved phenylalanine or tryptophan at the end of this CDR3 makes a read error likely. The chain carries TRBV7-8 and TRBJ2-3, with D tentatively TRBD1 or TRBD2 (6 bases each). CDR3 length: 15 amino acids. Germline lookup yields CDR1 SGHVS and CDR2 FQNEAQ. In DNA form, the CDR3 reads TGTACCAGCAGCTTATGGGGGGCTCGAGGGGATACGCAGTATTAT. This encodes CTSSLWGARGDTQYY.

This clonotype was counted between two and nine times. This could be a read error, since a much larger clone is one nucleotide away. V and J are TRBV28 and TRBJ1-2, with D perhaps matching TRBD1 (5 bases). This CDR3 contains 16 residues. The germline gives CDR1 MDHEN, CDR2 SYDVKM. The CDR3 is CASFSSGTAVDYGYIF. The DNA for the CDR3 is TGTGCCAGCTTTAGTTCCGGGACTGCGGTGGATTATGGCTACATCTTC.

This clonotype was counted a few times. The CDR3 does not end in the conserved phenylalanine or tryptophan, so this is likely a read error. CDR3 sequence reads: CASSLDMPYNEQFI. The CDR3 nucleotides are TGTGCCAGCAGCCTGGACATGCCCTACAATGAGCAGTTCATC. This rearrangement joins TRBV6-2 or TRBV6-3 to TRBJ2-1, with a possible D match to TRBD1 (5 bases). The CDR3 extends over 14 amino acids. Trimming removed 6 bases at V and 2 bases at J, with 11 bases between. Germline loops: CDR1 MNHEY, CDR2 SVGEGT.

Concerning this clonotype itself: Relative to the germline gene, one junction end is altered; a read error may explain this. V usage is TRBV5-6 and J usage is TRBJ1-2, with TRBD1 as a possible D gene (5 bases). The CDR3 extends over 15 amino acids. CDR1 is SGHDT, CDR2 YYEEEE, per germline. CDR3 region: CACSSGDVINYGYTF. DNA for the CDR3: TGTGCCTGCAGCTCCGGGGACGTAATTAACTATGGCTACACCTTC.

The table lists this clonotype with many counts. Here the CDR3 DNA reads TGTGCCAGCAGCCCGGGGGGGAACAATCAGCCCCAGCATTTT. This translates into CASSPGGNNQPQHF. The chain links TRBV7-9 to TRBJ1-5; D is possibly TRBD1 (5 bases). In germline, CDR1 is SEHNR, CDR2 FQNEAQ (reference sequence). CDR3 length: 14 residues. V was trimmed by 5 bases and J by 3 bases, leaving 11 bases between them.

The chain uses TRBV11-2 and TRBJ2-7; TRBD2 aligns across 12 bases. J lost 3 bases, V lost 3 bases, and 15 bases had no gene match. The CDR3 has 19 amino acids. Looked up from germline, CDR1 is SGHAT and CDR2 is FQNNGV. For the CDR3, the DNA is TGTGCCAGCAGCTTTAGGGCTAGCGGGAGGGCGAGCCTTTACTACGAGCAGTACGTC. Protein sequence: CASSFRASGRASLYYEQYV.

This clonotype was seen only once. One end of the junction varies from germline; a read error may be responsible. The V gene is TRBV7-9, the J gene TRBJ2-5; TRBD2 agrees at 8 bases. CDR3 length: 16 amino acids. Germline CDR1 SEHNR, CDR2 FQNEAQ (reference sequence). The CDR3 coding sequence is TGTGTCAGCAGCTCCGGCCGTAGCGGGGAGGTAGAGACCCAGTACTTC. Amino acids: CVSSSGRSGEVETQYF. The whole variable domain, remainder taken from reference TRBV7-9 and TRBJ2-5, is DTGVSQNPRHKITKRGQNVTFRCDPISEHNRLYWYRQTLGQGPEFLTYFQNEAQLEKSRLLSDRFSAERPKGSFSTLEIQRTEQGDSAMYLCVSSSGRSGEVETQYFGPGTRLLVL.

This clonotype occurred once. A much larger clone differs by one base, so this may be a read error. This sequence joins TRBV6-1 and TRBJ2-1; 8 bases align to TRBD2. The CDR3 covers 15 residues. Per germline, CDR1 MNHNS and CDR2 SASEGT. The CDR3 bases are TGTGCCAGCAGTTTGAGCGGGGGCTACTACAATGAGCATTTCTTC. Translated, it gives CASSLSGGYYNEHFF.

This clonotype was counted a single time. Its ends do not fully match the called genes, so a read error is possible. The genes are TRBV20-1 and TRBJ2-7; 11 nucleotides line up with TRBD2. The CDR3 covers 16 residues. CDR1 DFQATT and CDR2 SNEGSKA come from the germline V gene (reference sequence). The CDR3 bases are TGCATTGCTCCAGTCCTTACTAGCGGGAGAAAGTACGAGCAGTATTTC. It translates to CIAPVLTSGRKYEQYF.

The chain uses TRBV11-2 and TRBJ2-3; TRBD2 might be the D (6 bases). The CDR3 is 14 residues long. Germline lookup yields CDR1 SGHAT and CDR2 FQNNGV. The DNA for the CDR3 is TGTATCAGCAGTCCTCTAGCGAACACAGATACGCAGTATTTT. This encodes CISSPLANTDTQYF. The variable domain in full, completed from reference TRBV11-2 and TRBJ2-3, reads EAGVAQSPRYKIIEKRQSVAFWCNPISGHATLYWYQQILGQGPKLLIQFQNNGVVDDSQLPKDRFSAERLKGVDSTLKIQPAKLEDSAVYLCISSPLANTDTQYFGPGTRLTVL.

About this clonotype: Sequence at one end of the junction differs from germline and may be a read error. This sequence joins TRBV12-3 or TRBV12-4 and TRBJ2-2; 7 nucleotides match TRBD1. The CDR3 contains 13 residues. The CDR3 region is CASSSGGARELFF. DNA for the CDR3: TGTGCTAGCAGTTCAGGGGGTGCCCGGGAGCTGTTTTTT.

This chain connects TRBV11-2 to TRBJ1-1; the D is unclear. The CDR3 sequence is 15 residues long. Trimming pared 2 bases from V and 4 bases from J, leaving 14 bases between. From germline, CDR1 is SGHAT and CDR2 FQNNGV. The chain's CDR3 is CASSLLSRVVTEAFF. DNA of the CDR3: TGTGCCAGCAGCTTATTGTCCCGGGTGGTCACTGAAGCTTTCTTT.

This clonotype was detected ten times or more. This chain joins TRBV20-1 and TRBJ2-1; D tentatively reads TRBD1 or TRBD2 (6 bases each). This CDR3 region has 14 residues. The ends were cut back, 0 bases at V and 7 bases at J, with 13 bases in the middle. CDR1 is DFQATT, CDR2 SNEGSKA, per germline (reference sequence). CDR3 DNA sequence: TGCAGTGCTAGAGATGGAGGGGGAAGGAATGAGCAGTTCTTC. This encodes CSARDGGGRNEQFF.

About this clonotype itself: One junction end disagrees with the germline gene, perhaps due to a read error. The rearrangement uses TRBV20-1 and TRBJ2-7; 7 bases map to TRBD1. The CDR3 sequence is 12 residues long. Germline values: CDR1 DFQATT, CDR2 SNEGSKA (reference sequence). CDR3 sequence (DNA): TGCAGTGCTAGAGAGAACAGGGGAGAGCTGTACTTC. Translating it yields CSARENRGELYF.

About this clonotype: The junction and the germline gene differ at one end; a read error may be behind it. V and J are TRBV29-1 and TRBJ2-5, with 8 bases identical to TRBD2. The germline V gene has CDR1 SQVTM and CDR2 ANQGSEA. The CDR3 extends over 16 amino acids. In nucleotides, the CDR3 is TGCCGCGTTGAAGCGACTAGCGAGCGCATCCAAGAGACCCAGTACTTC. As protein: CRVEATSERIQETQYF.

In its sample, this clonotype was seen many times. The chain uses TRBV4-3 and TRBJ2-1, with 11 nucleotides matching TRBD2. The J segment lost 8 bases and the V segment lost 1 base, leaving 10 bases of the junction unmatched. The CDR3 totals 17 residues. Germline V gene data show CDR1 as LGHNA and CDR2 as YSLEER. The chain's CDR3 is CASSQVIAGGPLDEQFF. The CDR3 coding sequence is TGCGCCAGCAGCCAAGTAATAGCGGGAGGGCCGTTGGATGAGCAGTTCTTC.